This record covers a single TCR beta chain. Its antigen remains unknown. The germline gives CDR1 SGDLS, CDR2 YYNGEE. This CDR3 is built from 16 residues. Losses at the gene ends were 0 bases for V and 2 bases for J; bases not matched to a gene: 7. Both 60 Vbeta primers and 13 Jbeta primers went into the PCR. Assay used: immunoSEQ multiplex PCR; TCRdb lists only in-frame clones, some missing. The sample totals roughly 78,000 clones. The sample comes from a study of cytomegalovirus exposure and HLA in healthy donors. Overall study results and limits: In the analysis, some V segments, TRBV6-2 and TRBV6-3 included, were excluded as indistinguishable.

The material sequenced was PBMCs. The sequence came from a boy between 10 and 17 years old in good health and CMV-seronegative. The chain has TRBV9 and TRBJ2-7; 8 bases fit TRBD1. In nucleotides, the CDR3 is TGTGCCAGCAGCGTAGGTCCTACGACAGGGGCCTACGAGCAGTACTTC. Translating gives CASSVGPTTGAYEQYF.